Listed here are 30 T cell receptor beta chains from one sample, sequenced in a study of beta chain features in type 1 diabetes. Of the isolated RNA, all was reverse transcribed, and so the sequenced material was expressed TCRB transcripts. Sequenced by immunoSEQ multiplex PCR; TCRdb stores in-frame clones only, minus some. This table has 600,000 to 650,000 clones, less than 20% appearing once. Source material: naive CD4+ T cells from blood. Receptors originate from a man aged 18-30 years in good health.

This chain joins TRBV28 and TRBJ1-5; no definite D call. Trimming removed 5 bases at V and 0 bases at J, with 8 bases between. Looked up from germline, CDR1 is MDHEN and CDR2 is SYDVKM. The CDR3 is 14 residues long. The CDR3 bases are TGTGCCAGCAGTCCCCTGTATAGCAATCAGCCCCAGCATTTT. Translated: CASSPLYSNQPQHF.

This rearrangement joins TRBV9 to TRBJ2-2, with 7 bases identical to TRBD1. The CDR3 loop spans 16 amino acids. In germline, CDR1 is SGDLS, CDR2 YYNGEE. V lost 5 bases and J lost 2; bases outside the gene matches: 9. Written as DNA, the CDR3 is TGTGCCAGCAGTAAGGAAACAGGGGTAAACACCGGGGAGCTGTTTTTT. Its protein is CASSKETGVNTGELFF.

J is TRBJ2-2 and V is TRBV7-9, with TRBD1 matching over 7 bases. Germline V lookup: CDR1 SEHNR, CDR2 FQNEAQ (reference sequence). The CDR3 loop spans 17 amino acids. With V trimmed by 1 base and J by 4 bases, 9 bases remained unmatched. This CDR3 is CASSLGTGDPATGELFF. CDR3 coding DNA: TGTGCCAGCAGCTTAGGTACAGGGGACCCTGCCACCGGGGAGCTGTTTTTT.

The rearrangement joins TRBV5-1 to TRBJ2-1; TRBD1 agrees at 8 bases. CDR1 is SGHRS and CDR2 is YFSETQ in the germline V gene. The junction had 6 bases not matched to a gene; V was cut back by 1 base and J by 6 bases. The CDR3 totals 15 residues. DNA for the CDR3: TGCGCCAGCAGCTTGATCCCAGGGGGCCCCAATGAGCAGTTCTTC. Its translation: CASSLIPGGPNEQFF.

A few counts support this clone. The chain uses TRBV20-1 and TRBJ2-1; D gene unclear. The CDR3 totals 10 residues. CDR1 DFQATT and CDR2 SNEGSKA come from the germline V gene (reference sequence). The V end was cut by 5 bases, the J end by 7 bases, with 6 bases between. The CDR3 nucleotides are TGCAGTGCTGAAGGGAATGAGCAGTTCTTC. It specifies CSAEGNEQFF.

On this clone itself: The sample has other DNA sequences that encode this CDR3 too. This chain connects TRBV19 to TRBJ2-4; 10 bases agree with TRBD1. CDR3 length: 13 amino acids. The V and J ends lost 5 bases and 6 bases, in that order; junction bases with no gene match: 1. Germline V CDR1 and CDR2: LNHDA, SQIVND (reference sequence). DNA of the CDR3: TGTGCCAGTAGTTGGGACAGGGGAAACATTCAGTACTTC. It codes for CASSWDRGNIQYF.

This clone was detected a few times. The chain links TRBV7-2 to TRBJ2-5, with TRBD1 matching 7 bases. J lost 7 bases, V lost 4 bases, and 15 bases had no gene match. The CDR3 covers 16 residues. CDR1 SGHTA and CDR2 FQGNSA come from the germline V gene. CDR3 sequence reads: CASSSAGTELFGTQYF. The CDR3 DNA sequence: TGTGCCAGCAGCTCCGCCGGGACAGAGCTTTTTGGGACCCAGTACTTC.

This clone was recorded a few times. V is TRBV7-2 and J is TRBJ2-7; 8 nucleotides match TRBD1. Germline loops: CDR1 SGHTA, CDR2 FQGNSA. The CDR3 is made up of 15 amino acids. V gave up 5 bases and J gave up 1 base; unmatched junction bases: 7. CDR3 nucleotides: TGTGCCAGCAGCCTAGACAGGGGTAGTTCCTACGAGCAGTACTTC. Translating it yields CASSLDRGSSYEQYF.

This clone was seen a few times. The chain combines TRBV6-5 with TRBJ2-7; 12 nucleotides match TRBD2. The CDR3 totals 15 residues. Germline assignment: CDR1 MNHEY and CDR2 SVGAGI. V lost 2 bases and J lost 4; bases outside the gene matches: 3. The DNA for the CDR3 is TGTGCCAGCAGTTACGGAGGACTAGCGGGGTACGAGCAGTACTTC. Amino acid sequence: CASSYGGLAGYEQYF.

The chain combines TRBV10-3 with TRBJ2-7; 7 bases align to TRBD1. The CDR3 has 14 amino acids. The ends lost 1 base at V and 5 bases at J; junction bases unmatched: 5. Looked up from germline, CDR1 is ENHRY and CDR2 is SYGVKD. CDR3 DNA: TGTGCCATCAGTGAGTACAGGGGTAGCGACGAGCAGTACTTC. As protein: CAISEYRGSDEQYF.

V and J are TRBV7-9 and TRBJ2-2, with a weak D call TRBD2 (6 bases). The CDR3 sequence is 16 residues long. Germline CDR1 and CDR2: SEHNR and FQNEAQ (reference sequence). V was pared by 1 base and J by 9 bases, with 18 bases between. This CDR3 reads CASSLEGVSGGRELFF. The CDR3 DNA is TGTGCCAGCAGCTTAGAAGGGGTTAGCGGAGGTCGGGAGCTGTTTTTT.

This clone turned up a few times. The chain couples TRBV4-3 to TRBJ2-7, with TRBD2 matching over 10 bases. The length of the CDR3 is 15 residues. Trimming took 1 base from V and 2 from J; bases not matched to a gene: 2. From germline, CDR1 is LGHNA and CDR2 YSLEER. CDR3: CASSQAAGGAYEQYF. Here the CDR3 DNA reads TGCGCCAGCAGCCAAGCAGCGGGAGGGGCCTACGAGCAGTACTTC.

V usage is TRBV7-9 and J usage is TRBJ2-7; D tentatively reads TRBD1 or TRBD2 (5 bases each). The V end was cut by 5 bases, the J end by 3 bases, with 14 bases between. Germline assignment: CDR1 SEHNR and CDR2 FQNEAQ (reference sequence). The CDR3 spans 14 residues. CDR3 sequence reads: CASSPRGAHYEQYF. CDR3 nucleotides: TGTGCCAGCAGCCCCAGAGGGGCTCACTACGAGCAGTACTTC.

The rearrangement uses TRBV5-6 and TRBJ2-1; weak D call: TRBD2 (5 bases). CDR1 is SGHDT and CDR2 is YYEEEE in the germline V gene. This CDR3 has 16 residues. V lost 6 bases to trimming and J lost 1 base, with 17 bases between them. Here the CDR3 DNA reads TGTGCCAGCATGACGGCGAGGGAGTATTCCTACAATGAGCAGTTCTTC. Translation: CASMTAREYSYNEQFF.

This clone was seen only a few times. The J gene is TRBJ2-3, the V gene TRBV18; 13 nucleotides line up with TRBD2. There are 16 residues in the CDR3. CDR1 is KGHSH and CDR2 is LQKENI in the germline V gene. The ends lost 2 bases at V and 4 bases at J; junction bases unmatched: 3. CDR3 nucleotide sequence: TGTGCCAGCTCACCAGGGACTAGCGGGGCCGCAGATACGCAGTATTTT. It encodes CASSPGTSGAADTQYF.

A few counts support this clone. V usage is TRBV7-2 and J usage is TRBJ2-6; D gene unclear. V was trimmed by 4 bases and J by 1 base, leaving 8 bases between them. The CDR3 totals 15 residues. Germline CDR1 SGHTA, CDR2 FQGNSA. The CDR3 nucleotides are TGTGCCAGCAGCTCCCGAAGGTCTGGGGCCAACGTCCTGACTTTC. Residues: CASSSRRSGANVLTF.

Only a few counts were recorded for this clone. The V and J genes are TRBV19 and TRBJ2-1, with 11 nucleotides matching TRBD2. Trimming at V came to 8 bases and at J to 4 bases, leaving 7 bases not matched to a gene. Per the germline V gene, CDR1 is LNHDA and CDR2 is SQIVND (reference sequence). CDR3 length: 15 amino acids. The chain's CDR3 is CASGTTSGSYNEQFF. The CDR3 nucleotides are TGTGCCAGTGGGACAACTAGCGGGAGTTACAATGAGCAGTTCTTC.

V is TRBV7-9 and J is TRBJ1-2; 12 bases map to TRBD1. The germline V gene has CDR1 SEHNR and CDR2 FQNEAQ (reference sequence). The CDR3 sequence is 18 residues long. Trimming took 4 bases from V and 3 from J; bases not matched to a gene: 12. In DNA, the CDR3 is TGTGCCAGCAGCTCCCGTTGGGGACAGGGGGCTGTGCACTATGGCTACACCTTC. This gives the protein CASSSRWGQGAVHYGYTF.

There are a few counts of this clone. The V gene is TRBV2, the J gene TRBJ2-6, with D possibly TRBD1 on 5 matching bases. Trimming left V 7 bases short and J 2 bases short, with 15 bases between. Germline CDR1 reads SNHLY; CDR2 reads FYNNEI. The CDR3 spans 16 residues. The CDR3 is CASTRQWVAGANVLTF. In DNA form, the CDR3 reads TGTGCCAGCACCCGACAGTGGGTGGCTGGGGCCAACGTCCTGACTTTC.

The V gene is TRBV7-9, the J gene TRBJ1-4; D call uncertain. Between the trimmed V and J ends, which lost 6 bases and 8 bases, there was a span of 16 bases. CDR1 SEHNR and CDR2 FQNEAQ come from the germline V gene (reference sequence). This CDR3 is built from 14 residues. The CDR3 sequence is CASRKSGEGEKLFF. DNA for the CDR3: TGTGCCAGCAGAAAGTCGGGAGAGGGCGAAAAACTGTTTTTT.

The chain uses TRBV6-5 and TRBJ2-1; D is undetermined. Germline assignment: CDR1 MNHEY and CDR2 SVGAGI. Trimming removed 2 bases at V and 4 bases at J, with 15 bases between. The length of the CDR3 is 16 residues. CDR3 bases: TGTGCCAGCAGTTACCGACGAGACTTGAGATACAATGAGCAGTTCTTC. It yields the protein CASSYRRDLRYNEQFF.

Written as DNA, the CDR3 is TGCGCCAGCAGCCAAGATCAGGGCCTCGGGGCTTTCTTT. It encodes CASSQDQGLGAFF. V usage is TRBV4-3 and J usage is TRBJ1-1; tentative D call: TRBD1 (5 bases). Germline V CDR1 and CDR2: LGHNA, YSLEER. The germline V and J ends were trimmed by 0 bases and 11 bases, with 13 bases remaining between them. CDR3 length: 13 residues.

This chain uses TRBV7-9 with TRBJ1-5; D is perhaps TRBD1 (5 bases). The germline V gene has CDR1 SEHNR and CDR2 FQNEAQ (reference sequence). CDR3 size: 17 residues. The V and J ends lost 5 bases and 0 bases respectively, with 17 bases between them. CDR3: CASSHFGARHSNQPQHF. The CDR3 DNA reads as TGTGCCAGCAGCCATTTCGGGGCCAGGCATAGCAATCAGCCCCAGCATTTT.

A note on this clone: This clone may be a read error of a much larger clone one base away. Other nucleotide sequences from this sample produce the same CDR3. This chain connects TRBV7-6 to TRBJ2-5; D gene unclear. Looked up from germline, CDR1 is SGHVS and CDR2 is FNYEAQ. This CDR3 spans 11 amino acids. Trimming shortened V by 2 bases and J by 5 bases, and 3 bases separated the two germline ends. The CDR3: CASSLSETQYF. The CDR3 DNA is TGTGCCAGCAGCTTAAGTGAGACCCAGTACTTC.

The chain uses TRBV4-3 and TRBJ2-3; the match to TRBD1 covers 7 bases. This CDR3 is 16 amino acids long. Losses at the gene ends were 3 bases for V and 2 bases for J; bases not matched to a gene: 8. Germline values: CDR1 LGHNA, CDR2 YSLEER. CDR3 nucleotides: TGCGCCAGCAGCCACGAACAGGGGTCCTACACAGATACGCAGTATTTT. Translation gives CASSHEQGSYTDTQYF.

V usage is TRBV6-5 and J usage is TRBJ1-5; D not resolved. The CDR3 has 13 amino acids. Trimming removed 3 bases at V and 5 bases at J, with 8 bases between. Germline V gives CDR1 MNHEY, CDR2 SVGAGI. In DNA, the CDR3 is TGTGCCAGCAGTTATAGGCGGGATCAGCCCCAGCATTTT. Translation: CASSYRRDQPQHF.

This clone was detected a few times. The chain recombines TRBV5-4 with TRBJ2-5; no firm D call. Per germline, CDR1 SGHNT and CDR2 YYREEE (reference sequence). CDR3 size: 11 residues. V lost 3 bases and J 4 bases, leaving 4 bases between the germline ends. The CDR3 sequence is CASSSRETQYF. The CDR3 region has the DNA TGTGCCAGCAGCTCCCGAGAGACCCAGTACTTC.

In this sample, this clone turned up a few times. The rearrangement links TRBV25-1 to TRBJ1-1, with D uncertain. V dropped 5 bases and J dropped 3 bases, with 4 bases sitting between them. This CDR3 region has 11 residues. Germline V gene lookup returns CDR1 MGHDK and CDR2 SYGVNS. The CDR3: CASSRDTEAFF. Written as DNA, the CDR3 is TGTGCCAGCAGTAGGGACACTGAAGCTTTCTTT.

This clone occurred a few times. The rearrangement uses TRBV9 and TRBJ2-1; 10 nucleotides agree with TRBD2. V shed 5 bases, J shed 4 bases, and the junction held 6 bases outside the gene matches. The germline V gene encodes CDR1 SGDLS and CDR2 YYNGEE. The CDR3 has 15 amino acids. The CDR3 bases are TGTGCCAGCAGACCTAGCGGGGGCACTTACAATGAGCAGTTCTTC. This gives the protein CASRPSGGTYNEQFF. The whole variable domain, filled in from reference TRBV9 and TRBJ2-1, reads DSGVTQTPKHLITATGQRVTLRCSPRSGDLSVYWYQQSLDQGLQFLIQYYNGEERAKGNILERFSAQQFPDLHSELNLSSLELGDSALYFCASRPSGGTYNEQFFGPGTRLTVL.

V usage is TRBV19 and J usage is TRBJ2-7; D unresolved. CDR3 length equals 15 residues. The V gene's germline CDR1 is LNHDA and CDR2 SQIVND (reference sequence). V lost 2 bases and J 5 bases, leaving 16 bases between the germline ends. CDR3: CASSIRSVSPNEQYF. The CDR3 region has the DNA TGTGCCAGTAGTATAAGGAGTGTTTCCCCTAACGAGCAGTACTTC.